This T cell receptor beta chain came from a study of graft-versus-host responses after intestinal transplantation. Whole-study context: Following induction with anti-thymocyte globulin, all recipients were given tacrolimus and steroids for two to four years.

The CDR3 sequence is 16 residues long. With 4 bases removed from V and 5 bases from J, the gap between germline ends came to 21 bases. Germline V gene lookup returns CDR1 KGHSH and CDR2 LQKENI. TCRdb keeps only in-frame clones here, not all; method: immunoSEQ multiplex PCR. The sample shows roughly 120,000 clones, 90% to 95% of them seen only once. On this clone itself: Its antigen is unknown.

The rearrangement links TRBV18 to TRBJ2-7; possibly TRBD1 or TRBD2 for D (7 bases each). The source of this sequence is a human donor who received an intestinal transplant. Sample: unstimulated CD4+ T cells sorted from spleen or lymph node cells, taken before intestinal transplant. In nucleotides, the CDR3 is TGTGCCAGCTCACGACGCAGGGGGGGTGGTTATGACGAGCAGTACTTC. It translates to CASSRRRGGGYDEQYF.